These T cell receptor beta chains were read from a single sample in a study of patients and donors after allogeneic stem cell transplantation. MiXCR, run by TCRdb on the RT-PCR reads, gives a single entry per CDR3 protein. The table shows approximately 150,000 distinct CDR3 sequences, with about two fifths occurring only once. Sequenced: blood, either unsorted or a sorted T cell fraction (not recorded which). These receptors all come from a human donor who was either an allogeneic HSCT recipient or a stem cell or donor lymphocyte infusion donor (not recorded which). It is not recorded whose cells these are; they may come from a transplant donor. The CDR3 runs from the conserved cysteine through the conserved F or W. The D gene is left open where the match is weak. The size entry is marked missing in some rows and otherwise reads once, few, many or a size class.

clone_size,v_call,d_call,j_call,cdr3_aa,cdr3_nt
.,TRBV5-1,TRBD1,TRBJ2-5,CASSDMTGGTEETQYF,TGCGCCAGCAGCGACATGACAGGGGGTACGGAGGAGACCCAGTACTTC
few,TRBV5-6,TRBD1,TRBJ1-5,CASSTGQGSSPQHF,TGTGCCAGCAGCACGGGACAGGGCTCATCGCCCCAGCATTTT
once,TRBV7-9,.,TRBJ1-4,CASSLDSWGSFQINEKLFF,TGTGCCAGCAGCTTGGATTCTTGGGGGTCATTCCAGATTAATGAAAAACTGTTTTTT
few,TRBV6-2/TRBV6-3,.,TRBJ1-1,CASSSSPRNTEAFF,TGTGCCAGCAGTTCGAGCCCCAGGAACACTGAAGCTTTCTTT
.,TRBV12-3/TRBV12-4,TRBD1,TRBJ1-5,CASSNDRGKDSNQPQHF,TGTGCCAGCAGTAATGACAGGGGTAAGGATAGCAATCAGCCCCAGCATTTT
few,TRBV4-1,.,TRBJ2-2,CASSQEEATGELFF,TGCGCCAGCAGCCAAGAGGAGGCCACCGGGGAGCTGTTTTTT
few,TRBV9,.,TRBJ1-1,CASSVAGARSEAFF,TGTGCCAGCAGCGTAGCGGGGGCCCGTTCTGAAGCTTTCTTT
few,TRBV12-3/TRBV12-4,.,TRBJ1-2,CASSLKDLYTF,TGTGCCAGCAGTTTAAAAGACCTCTACACCTTC
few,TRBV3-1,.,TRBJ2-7,CASSHIDRTHEQYF,TGTGCCAGCAGCCATATAGACAGGACCCACGAGCAGTACTTC
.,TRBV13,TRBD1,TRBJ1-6,CASSGGRDRVVSPLHF,TGTGCCAGCAGCGGGGGCCGGGACAGGGTAGTATCACCCCTCCACTTT
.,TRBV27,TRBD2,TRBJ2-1,CASSPEGSGGLLFYNEQFF,TGTGCCAGCAGCCCCGAGGGTAGCGGGGGGCTCCTCTTCTACAATGAGCAGTTCTTC
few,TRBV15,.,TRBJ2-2,CATSRVGTGELFF,TGTGCCACCAGCAGAGTCGGCACCGGGGAGCTGTTTTTT
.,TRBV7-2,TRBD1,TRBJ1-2,CASSPKGASNYGYTF,TGTGCCAGCAGCCCCAAGGGGGCCTCTAACTATGGCTACACCTTC
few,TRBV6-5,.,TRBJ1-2,CASKIGPLGDYGYTF,TGTGCCAGCAAAATAGGGCCACTAGGGGACTATGGCTACACCTTC
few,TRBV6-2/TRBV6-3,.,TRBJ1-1,CASSYDFRAEAFF,TGTGCCAGCAGTTATGATTTCCGCGCTGAAGCTTTCTTT
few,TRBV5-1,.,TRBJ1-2,CASSLFPQGHYGYTF,TGCGCCAGCAGCTTGTTCCCCCAGGGACACTATGGCTACACCTTC
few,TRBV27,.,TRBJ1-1,CASRASTEAFF,TGTGCCAGCAGGGCGAGCACTGAAGCTTTCTTT
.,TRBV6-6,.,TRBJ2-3,CASMDYTDTQYF,TGTGCCAGCATGGACTACACAGATACGCAGTATTTT
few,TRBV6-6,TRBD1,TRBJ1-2,CASSFTGAYGYTF,TGTGCCAGCAGTTTCACAGGGGCCTATGGCTACACCTTC
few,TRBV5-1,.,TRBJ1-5,CASSPDGHQPQHF,TGCGCCAGCAGCCCCGACGGCCATCAGCCCCAGCATTTT
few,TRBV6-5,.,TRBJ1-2,CASSAAHRGYGYTF,TGTGCCAGCAGTGCCGCTCACAGAGGCTATGGCTACACCTTC
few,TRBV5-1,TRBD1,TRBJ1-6,CASRGQGEYNSPLHF,TGCGCCAGCAGGGGACAGGGAGAATATAATTCACCCCTCCACTTT
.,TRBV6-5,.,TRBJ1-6,CASSYGLLKIPLHF,TGTGCCAGCAGTTACGGCTTATTAAAAATTCCCCTCCACTTT
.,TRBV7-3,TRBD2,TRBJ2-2,CASSFARTSGTGELFF,TGTGCCAGCAGCTTTGCCCGGACTAGCGGAACCGGGGAGCTGTTTTTT
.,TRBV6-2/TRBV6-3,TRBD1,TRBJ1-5,CASRLGQDQPRHF,TGTGCCAGCAGATTGGGACAGGATCAGCCCCGGCATTTT
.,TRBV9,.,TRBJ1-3,CASSVLDGSGNTIYF,TGTGCCAGCAGCGTATTGGACGGCTCTGGAAACACCATATATTTT
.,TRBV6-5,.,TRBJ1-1,CASSYSFRGDMNTEAFF,TGTGCCAGCAGTTACTCCTTCCGGGGGGATATGAACACTGAAGCTTTCTTT
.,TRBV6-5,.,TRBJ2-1,CASSYDSNEQFF,TGTGCCAGCAGTTACGACAGCAATGAGCAGTTCTTC
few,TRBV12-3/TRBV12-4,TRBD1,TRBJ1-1,CASSLAGQGVNTEAFF,TGTGCCAGCAGTTTAGCGGGACAGGGAGTGAACACTGAAGCTTTCTTT
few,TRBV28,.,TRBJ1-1,CASREGGGSLGAFF,TGTGCCAGCCGAGAAGGGGGGGGATCTTTGGGAGCTTTCTTT
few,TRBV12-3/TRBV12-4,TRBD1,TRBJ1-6,CASRTRQGGNSPLHF,TGTGCCAGCAGAACACGACAGGGTGGCAATTCACCCCTCCACTTT
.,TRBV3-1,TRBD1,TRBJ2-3,CASSQERGRRGTDTQYF,TGTGCCAGCAGCCAAGAGAGGGGGCGGCGGGGCACAGATACGCAGTATTTT
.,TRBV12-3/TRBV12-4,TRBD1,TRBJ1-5,CASSQRDRGFDQPQHF,TGTGCCAGCAGCCAAAGGGACAGGGGGTTCGATCAGCCCCAGCATTTT
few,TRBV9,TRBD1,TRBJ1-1,CASSIRDRGNTEAFF,TGTGCCAGCAGCATCCGGGACAGGGGGAACACTGAAGCTTTCTTT
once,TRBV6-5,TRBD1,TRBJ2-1,CASSYRGTGSDEQFF,TGTGCCAGCAGTTACAGGGGGACAGGGTCCGATGAGCAGTTCTTC
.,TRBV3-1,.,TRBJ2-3,CASSRLGGAGKTDTQYF,TGTGCCAGCAGCCGTCTTGGGGGGGCCGGGAAAACAGATACGCAGTATTTT
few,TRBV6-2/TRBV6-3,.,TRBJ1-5,CASTTVSIGQPQHF,TGTGCCAGCACTACCGTCAGCATCGGTCAGCCCCAGCATTTT
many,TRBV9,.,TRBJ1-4,CASSGQGATNEKLFF,TGTGCCAGCAGCGGGCAGGGAGCAACTAATGAAAAACTGTTTTTT
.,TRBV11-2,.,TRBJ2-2,CASRLTGNTGELFF,TGTGCCAGCAGACTGACAGGGAACACCGGGGAGCTGTTTTTT
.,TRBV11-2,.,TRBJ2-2,CASSLESSIGTGELFF,TGTGCCAGCAGCTTGGAGTCGTCCATTGGGACCGGGGAGCTGTTTTTT
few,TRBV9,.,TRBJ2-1,CASSVLSNEQFF,TGTGCCAGCAGCGTCCTAAGCAATGAGCAGTTCTTC
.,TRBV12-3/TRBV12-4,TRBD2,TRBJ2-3,CATQLWGGVTDTQYF,TGTGCCACCCAACTTTGGGGGGGGGTCACAGATACGCAGTATTTT
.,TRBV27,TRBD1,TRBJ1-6,CASSFRGAGGSPLHF,TGTGCCAGCTCATTCAGGGGGGCCGGTGGTTCACCCCTCCACTTT
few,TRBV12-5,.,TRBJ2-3,CASGAGDTQYF,TGTGCTAGTGGAGCCGGAGATACGCAGTATTTT
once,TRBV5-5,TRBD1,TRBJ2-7,CASSLDGTGASEQYF,TGTGCCAGCAGCTTGGACGGGACAGGAGCATCCGAGCAGTACTTC
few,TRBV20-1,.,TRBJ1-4,CSARTGLTNEKLFF,TGCAGTGCTCGAACTGGACTGACAAATGAAAAACTGTTTTTT
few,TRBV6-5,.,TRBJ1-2,CASSSHRGGANYGYTF,TGTGCCAGCAGTTCACACCGGGGGGGAGCTAACTATGGCTACACCTTC
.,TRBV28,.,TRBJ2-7,CASTPLGGRYEQYF,TGTGCCAGCACCCCTTTGGGGGGGCGCTACGAGCAGTACTTC
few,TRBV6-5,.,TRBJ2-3,CASSYTGRTDTQYF,TGTGCCAGCAGTTACACAGGGCGGACAGATACGCAGTATTTT
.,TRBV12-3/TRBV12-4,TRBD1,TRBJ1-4,CASSPGTGAGEKLFF,TGTGCCAGCAGTCCCGGGACAGGGGCCGGTGAAAAACTGTTTTTT
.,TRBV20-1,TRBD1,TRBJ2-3,CSASTGTGSTDTQYF,TGCAGTGCTAGCACCGGGACAGGGAGCACAGATACGCAGTATTTT
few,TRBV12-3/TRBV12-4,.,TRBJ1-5,CASSLALPTGAREPQHF,TGTGCCAGCAGTTTAGCCCTCCCGACAGGTGCAAGGGAGCCCCAGCATTTT
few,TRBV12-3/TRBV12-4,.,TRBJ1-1,CASSPQTGPYNTEAFF,TGTGCCAGCAGTCCCCAAACCGGGCCCTACAACACTGAAGCTTTCTTT
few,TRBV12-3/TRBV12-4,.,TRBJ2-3,CASSLGPTSTDTQYF,TGTGCCAGCAGTTTGGGACCCACCAGCACAGATACGCAGTATTTT